The 14 T cell receptor beta chains below come from one sample, sequenced in a study of cytomegalovirus exposure and HLA in healthy donors. The PCR had 60 Vbeta and 13 Jbeta primers. Measured with immunoSEQ multiplex PCR; TCRdb has only the in-frame clones, and not every one. The sample lists approximately 210,000 clones, roughly 85% occurring once. Sequencing input: PBMCs. Receptor source: a male donor in good health and CMV-seronegative.

The chain uses TRBV27 and TRBJ1-4; tentative D call: TRBD1 (6 bases). The germline gives CDR1 MNHEY, CDR2 SMNVEV (reference sequence). This CDR3 has 15 amino acids. The ends were cut back, 5 bases at V and 4 bases at J, with 14 bases in the middle. This chain's CDR3 is CASSPDRPLNEKLFF. The CDR3 DNA is TGTGCCAGCAGTCCCGACAGGCCACTTAATGAAAAACTGTTTTTT.

The chain has TRBV19 and TRBJ1-2; D uncertain. Per germline, CDR1 LNHDA and CDR2 SQIVND (reference sequence). Trimming shortened V by 3 bases and J by 3 bases, and 8 bases separated the two germline ends. This CDR3 spans 13 amino acids. CDR3 sequence reads: CASSMVRYYGYTF. In nucleotides, the CDR3 is TGTGCCAGTAGTATGGTACGGTACTATGGCTACACCTTC.

The chain couples TRBV6-1 to TRBJ2-1; tentative D call: TRBD1 (5 bases). The CDR3 covers 14 residues. The germline gives CDR1 MNHNS, CDR2 SASEGT. Between the trimmed V and J ends, which lost 5 bases and 2 bases, there was a span of 10 bases. The CDR3 nucleotides read TGTGCCAGCAGTAGCGAAGGGGCCTACAATGAGCAGTTCTTC. It translates to CASSSEGAYNEQFF.

V usage is TRBV5-8 and J usage is TRBJ2-1; 8 bases match TRBD2. V shed 4 bases, J shed 3 bases, and the junction held 9 bases outside the gene matches. Germline V gene lookup returns CDR1 SGHTS and CDR2 YDEGEE. This CDR3 has 16 amino acids. In DNA form, the CDR3 reads TGTGCCAGCAGCCGCATTTCGGGAGGGCGCTACAATGAGCAGTTCTTC. Its translation: CASSRISGGRYNEQFF.

The chain joins TRBV9 to TRBJ1-4, with 7 positions matching TRBD1. The V and J ends lost 5 bases and 4 bases, in that order; junction bases with no gene match: 8. CDR3 length: 15 amino acids. Germline CDR1 SGDLS, CDR2 YYNGEE. The DNA for the CDR3 is TGTGCCAGCAGTCTACAGGGGAAGGGTAATGAAAAACTGTTTTTT. Protein: CASSLQGKGNEKLFF.

The rearrangement joins TRBV4-2 to TRBJ1-4; TRBD1 is a possible D gene (5 bases). Germline values: CDR1 LGHNA, CDR2 YNFKEQ. The CDR3 contains 17 residues. V lost 4 bases, J lost 1 base, and 16 bases lay in between. In DNA, the CDR3 is TGTGCCAGCAGCCCTCGGGGGGAATATGTAACTAATGAAAAACTGTTTTTT. It specifies CASSPRGEYVTNEKLFF.

The gene calls are TRBV7-9 and TRBJ2-1, with D possibly matching TRBD2 (6 bases). V was clipped by 3 bases and J by 7 bases, with 25 bases between them. The CDR3 is 18 residues long. Looked up from germline, CDR1 is SEHNR and CDR2 is FQNEAQ (reference sequence). CDR3 protein: CASSLRRGGSGTPNEQFF. The DNA for the CDR3 is TGTGCCAGCAGCTTGAGGAGGGGAGGAAGCGGCACTCCTAATGAGCAGTTCTTC. The complete variable domain, with remaining parts taken from reference TRBV7-9 and TRBJ2-1, reads DTGVSQNPRHKITKRGQNVTFRCDPISEHNRLYWYRQTLGQGPEFLTYFQNEAQLEKSRLLSDRFSAERPKGSFSTLEIQRTEQGDSAMYLCASSLRRGGSGTPNEQFFGPGTRLTVL.

This chain links TRBV21-1 with TRBJ1-2; the listed D gene, TRBD1, was not tested against the DNA. TRBV21-1 corresponds to a pseudogene. The CDR3 has 15 amino acids. The CDR3 loop is CASSKAVNRGLGYTF. CDR3 DNA sequence: TGTGCCAGCAGCAAAGCAGTGAACAGGGGGCTGGGCTACACCTTC.

This chain joins TRBV5-4 and TRBJ1-4; 7 bases align to TRBD1. Looked up from germline, CDR1 is SGHNT and CDR2 is YYREEE (reference sequence). Trimming cost V 0 bases and J 8 bases; bases outside gene matches: 7. The CDR3 is made up of 15 amino acids. CDR3 nucleotide sequence: TGTGCCAGCAGCTTGGAGACAGGGTCTTCGGAAAAACTGTTTTTT. It is translated as CASSLETGSSEKLFF.

This sequence joins TRBV7-9 and TRBJ2-7, with 10 bases matching TRBD1. Germline CDR1 and CDR2: SEHNR and FQNEAQ (reference sequence). The CDR3 contains 14 residues. V shed 5 bases and J 5 bases; nucleotides not matched to a gene: 6. The CDR3 coding sequence is TGTGCCAGCAGCCTCGACAGGGGGCGGGACGAGCAGTACTTC. It is translated as CASSLDRGRDEQYF. Full variable domain (rest looked up from reference TRBV7-9 and TRBJ2-7): DTGVSQNPRHKITKRGQNVTFRCDPISEHNRLYWYRQTLGQGPEFLTYFQNEAQLEKSRLLSDRFSAERPKGSFSTLEIQRTEQGDSAMYLCASSLDRGRDEQYFGPGTRLTVT.

J is TRBJ1-6 and V is TRBV2; tentative D call: TRBD1 (5 bases). Germline CDR1 is SNHLY and CDR2 is FYNNEI. The CDR3 has 16 residues. Trimming shortened V by 2 bases and J by 1 base, and 9 bases separated the two germline ends. CDR3 sequence: CASSERQGSYNSPLHF. Written as DNA, the CDR3 is TGTGCCAGCAGTGAAAGGCAGGGATCCTATAATTCACCCCTCCACTTT. The complete variable domain, with remaining parts taken from reference TRBV2 and TRBJ1-6, reads EPEVTQTPSHQVTQMGQEVILRCVPISNHLYFYWYRQILGQKVEFLVSFYNNEISEKSEIFDDQFSVERPDGSNFTLKIRSTKLEDSAMYFCASSERQGSYNSPLHFGNGTRLTVT.

This clone has just a few counts. The chain recombines TRBV9 with TRBJ1-1, with 9 bases fitting TRBD1. The CDR3 consists of 14 residues. Per the germline V gene, CDR1 is SGDLS and CDR2 is YYNGEE. V lost 3 bases, J lost 5 bases, and 5 bases stayed unmatched. The CDR3 DNA follows: TGTGCCAGCAGCGAGGGACAGGGTCAGACTGAAGCTTTCTTT. This encodes CASSEGQGQTEAFF.

CDR3 coding DNA: TGTGCCAGCAGTTACGGGCAGTTGAACACTGAAGCTTTCTTT. It yields the protein CASSYGQLNTEAFF. V and J are TRBV6-6 and TRBJ1-1; D is unclear. Trimming removed 2 bases from V and 0 bases from J, with 7 bases in between. The germline V gene has CDR1 MNHNY and CDR2 SVGAGI (reference sequence). The CDR3 covers 14 residues.

This clone was recorded many times. V is TRBV6-4 and J is TRBJ2-6, with TRBD2 matching over 7 bases. Germline V CDR1 and CDR2: MRHNA, SNTAGT. Trimming took 0 bases from V and 1 from J; bases not matched to a gene: 6. This CDR3 is built from 18 residues. The CDR3 sequence is CASSDSREGRSGANVLTF. DNA of the CDR3: TGTGCCAGCAGTGACTCGAGGGAGGGGAGGTCTGGGGCCAACGTCCTGACTTTC.